This TCR beta chain was identified during a study of cytomegalovirus exposure and HLA in healthy donors. Researchers ran the PCR with 60 Vbeta and 13 Jbeta primers. Generated by immunoSEQ multiplex PCR, the TCRdb table keeps only in-frame clones and is missing some. The sample contains around 250,000 clones, nearly 95% of which appear only once. The CDR3 runs to 13 residues. V lost 6 bases and J lost 3; bases outside the gene matches: 2. In germline, CDR1 is MNHNY, CDR2 SVGAGI (reference sequence). Sequencing used PBMCs. The clonotype was recovered from a girl aged 2-9 years in good health and CMV-seronegative. The chain couples TRBV6-6 to TRBJ1-5, with TRBD1 identical over 7 bases. The CDR3 loop is CASSDRVNQPQHF. The CDR3 DNA is TGTGCCAGCAGCGACAGGGTCAATCAGCCCCAGCATTTT.